This is a list of T cell receptor beta chains from one sample in a study of blood T cell repertoires in COVID-19. TCRdb's table, derived via immunoSEQ multiplex PCR, lists solely in-frame clones and lacks some. The table shows 45,000 to 70,000 clones, with over 80% occurring only once. Sequenced sample: peripheral blood. The receptors originated from a woman aged 55-70 years with active or convalescent COVID-19. Each CDR3 is given with its conserved first and last residue. The order of the fields is clone size, D gene, V gene, J gene, CDR3 protein, CDR3 DNA. A D gene is named only where the DNA matches it firmly. The size entry is marked missing in some rows and otherwise reads once, few, many or a size class.

abundance: -; d_gene: TRBD2; v_gene: TRBV30; j_gene: TRBJ2-7; CDR3aa: CAWSGDYGGTEQYF; CDR3nt: TGTGCCTGGAGTGGGGACTACGGCGGCACCGAGCAGTACTTC
abundance: -; d_gene: TRBD2; v_gene: TRBV28; j_gene: TRBJ2-1; CDR3aa: CASSPSGGPYNEQFF; CDR3nt: TGTGCCAGCAGCCCAAGCGGGGGGCCTTACAATGAGCAGTTCTTC
abundance: -; d_gene: TRBD2; v_gene: TRBV11-3; j_gene: TRBJ2-3; CDR3aa: CASSLGLGGSSLDTQYF; CDR3nt: TGTGCCAGCAGCTTAGGGCTCGGCGGGAGTAGTTTAGATACGCAGTATTTT
abundance: -; d_gene: -; v_gene: TRBV28; j_gene: TRBJ2-2; CDR3aa: CASSSRTGELFF; CDR3nt: TGTGCCAGCAGTTCTCGGACCGGGGAGCTGTTTTTT
abundance: -; d_gene: TRBD1; v_gene: TRBV27; j_gene: TRBJ1-6; CDR3aa: CASSSRPGTGYNSPLHF; CDR3nt: TGTGCCAGCAGTTCGCGTCCCGGGACAGGGTATAATTCACCCCTCCACTTT
abundance: -; d_gene: -; v_gene: TRBV5-1; j_gene: TRBJ1-3; CDR3aa: CASSAGDISGNTIYF; CDR3nt: TGCGCCAGCAGCGCAGGGGATATCTCTGGAAACACCATATATTTT
abundance: few; d_gene: -; v_gene: TRBV28; j_gene: TRBJ1-1; CDR3aa: CASSLHRDWNTEAFF; CDR3nt: TGTGCCAGCAGTTTACACAGGGATTGGAACACTGAAGCTTTCTTT
abundance: -; d_gene: TRBD1; v_gene: TRBV18; j_gene: TRBJ2-7; CDR3aa: CASSRDRGSEQYF; CDR3nt: TGTGCCAGCTCACGGGACAGGGGAAGCGAGCAGTACTTC
abundance: -; d_gene: -; v_gene: TRBV28; j_gene: TRBJ2-1; CDR3aa: CASSLGAIREQFF; CDR3nt: TGTGCCAGCAGTTTAGGGGCCATTCGGGAGCAGTTCTTC
abundance: -; d_gene: -; v_gene: TRBV15; j_gene: TRBJ2-7; CDR3aa: CATSRGGTNNEQYF; CDR3nt: TGTGCCACCAGCAGAGGTGGGACAAACAACGAGCAGTACTTC
abundance: -; d_gene: TRBD1; v_gene: TRBV5-1; j_gene: TRBJ1-4; CDR3aa: CASSLGDSPNEKLFF; CDR3nt: TGCGCCAGCAGCTTAGGGGACAGCCCTAATGAAAAACTGTTTTTT
abundance: -; d_gene: -; v_gene: TRBV3-1/TRBV3-2; j_gene: TRBJ1-6; CDR3aa: CASSHPRGGQNSPLHF; CDR3nt: TGTGCCAGCAGCCACCCCCGTGGGGGACAAAATTCACCCCTCCACTTT
abundance: -; d_gene: TRBD1; v_gene: TRBV7-3; j_gene: TRBJ1-3; CDR3aa: CASSSGQGSGNTIYF; CDR3nt: TGTGCCAGCAGCTCAGGACAGGGTTCTGGAAACACCATATATTTT
abundance: -; d_gene: TRBD1; v_gene: TRBV19; j_gene: TRBJ1-6; CDR3aa: CASRWAGTESPLHF; CDR3nt: TGTGCCAGTAGATGGGCAGGGACAGAGTCACCCCTCCACTTT
abundance: once; d_gene: -; v_gene: TRBV7-8; j_gene: TRBJ2-7; CDR3aa: CASSLSGYEQYF; CDR3nt: TGTGCCAGCAGTCTGAGCGGTTACGAGCAGTACTTC
abundance: -; d_gene: -; v_gene: TRBV6-2/TRBV6-3; j_gene: TRBJ1-5; CDR3aa: CASSEGHEPQHF; CDR3nt: TGTGCCAGCAGCGAAGGACACGAGCCCCAGCATTTT
abundance: -; d_gene: TRBD1; v_gene: TRBV24-1; j_gene: TRBJ1-2; CDR3aa: CATSRTGGNYGYTF; CDR3nt: TGTGCCACCAGTCGGACAGGGGGAAACTATGGCTACACCTTC
abundance: -; d_gene: TRBD2; v_gene: TRBV10-3; j_gene: TRBJ2-1; CDR3aa: CATTSAGGLEEQFF; CDR3nt: TGTGCCACCACGTCGGCGGGGGGGCTGGAGGAGCAGTTCTTC
abundance: -; d_gene: -; v_gene: TRBV5-1; j_gene: TRBJ1-2; CDR3aa: CASSTNTGSVIYGYTF; CDR3nt: TGCGCCAGCAGCACAAATACAGGGAGTGTAATCTATGGCTACACCTTC
abundance: few; d_gene: TRBD1; v_gene: TRBV9; j_gene: TRBJ2-2; CDR3aa: CASSVAGQGAYTGELFF; CDR3nt: TGTGCCAGCAGCGTAGCGGGACAGGGGGCGTACACCGGGGAGCTGTTTTTT
abundance: -; d_gene: -; v_gene: TRBV13; j_gene: TRBJ2-7; CDR3aa: CASSFTGSSYEQYF; CDR3nt: TGTGCCAGCAGTTTTACAGGGAGCTCCTACGAGCAGTACTTC
abundance: -; d_gene: -; v_gene: TRBV5-1; j_gene: TRBJ1-1; CDR3aa: CASSLVGGNTEAFF; CDR3nt: TGCGCCAGCAGCTTGGTAGGGGGGAACACTGAAGCTTTCTTT